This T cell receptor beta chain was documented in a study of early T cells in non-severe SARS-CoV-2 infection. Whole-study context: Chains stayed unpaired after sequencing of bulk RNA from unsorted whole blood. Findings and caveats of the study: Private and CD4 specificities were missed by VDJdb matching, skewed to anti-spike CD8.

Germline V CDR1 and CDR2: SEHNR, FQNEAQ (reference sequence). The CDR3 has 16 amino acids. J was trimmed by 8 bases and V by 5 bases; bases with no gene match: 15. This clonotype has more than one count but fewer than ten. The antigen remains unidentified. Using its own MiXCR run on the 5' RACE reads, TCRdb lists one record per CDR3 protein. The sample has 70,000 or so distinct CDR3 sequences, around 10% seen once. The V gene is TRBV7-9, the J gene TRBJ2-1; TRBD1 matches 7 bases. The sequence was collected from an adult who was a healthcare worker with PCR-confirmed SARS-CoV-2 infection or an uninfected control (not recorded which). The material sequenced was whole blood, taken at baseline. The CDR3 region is CASSPDDRVGVDEQFF. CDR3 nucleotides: TGTGCCAGCAGCCCAGACGACAGGGTTGGGGTCGATGAGCAGTTCTTC. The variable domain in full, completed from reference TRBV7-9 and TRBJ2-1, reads DTGVSQNPRHKITKRGQNVTFRCDPISEHNRLYWYRQTLGQGPEFLTYFQNEAQLEKSRLLSDRFSAERPKGSFSTLEIQRTEQGDSAMYLCASSPDDRVGVDEQFFGPGTRLTVL.